Included here is one T cell receptor beta chain sequence, with context. Its antigen is unidentified. These data belong to a study of T cells in localized non-small cell lung cancer. Whole-study results and caveats: Greater blood T cell density accompanied longer overall survival. Highest T cell clonality was seen in uninvolved adjacent lung, surpassing that measured in tumor. For the top 100 tumor clones, a median roughly 53 also appeared in adjacent lung.

The CDR3 covers 15 residues. Germline V gene data show CDR1 as MNHEY and CDR2 as SVGAGI. V was shortened by 0 bases and J by 3 bases, with 8 bases between the two germline ends. Repertoires were generated with immunoSEQ multiplex PCR, while TCRdb's copy carries only in-frame clones and drops some. The sample records around 30,000 clones, 78% being singletons. Here the sequenced sample was peripheral blood, taken before any cancer treatment. The chain recombines TRBV6-5 with TRBJ2-2; D possibly corresponds to TRBD2 (5 bases). The sequence was obtained from a male donor aged 60 or over with stage II squamous cell lung carcinoma. CDR3 in amino acids: CASSYSGSYTGELFF. For the CDR3, the DNA is TGTGCCAGCAGTTACTCGGGGAGTTACACCGGGGAGCTGTTTTTT.